These 28 T cell receptor beta chains were sequenced from one sample in a study of blood T cell repertoires in COVID-19. This table comes from immunoSEQ multiplex PCR, and its TCRdb copy is limited to in-frame clones, with some not included. The sample yields about 220,000 clones, approximately 80% seen once. Material for sequencing was peripheral blood. These receptors were taken from a young man with active or convalescent COVID-19.

The gene calls are TRBV3-1 (or the pseudogene TRBV3-2) and TRBJ1-1, with 7 bases that match TRBD1. V lost 4 bases and J lost 5; bases outside the gene matches: 7. The germline CDR1 and CDR2 sequences are LGHDT and YNNKEL (reference sequence). The CDR3 loop spans 14 amino acids. The CDR3: CASSPDRIETEAFF. In nucleotides, the CDR3 is TGTGCCAGCAGCCCGGACAGGATAGAAACTGAAGCTTTCTTT.

This CDR3 reads CARGLSHTQYF. Written as DNA, the CDR3 is TGTGCCAGAGGGCTTAGTCATACGCAGTATTTT. The rearrangement uses TRBV7-5 and TRBJ2-3; the table names TRBD1, a call not compared with the DNA. TRBV7-5 is given as a pseudogene. The CDR3 sequence is 11 residues long.

The chain carries TRBV2 and TRBJ1-6; D remains ambiguous. CDR3 length equals 15 residues. Deletions cut 5 bases from V and 5 bases from J, with 13 bases between. Germline V gene sequence: CDR1 SNHLY, CDR2 FYNNEI. CDR3 residues: CASSSGRPDNSPLHF. For the CDR3, the DNA is TGTGCCAGCAGTTCCGGGAGGCCCGATAATTCACCCCTCCACTTT.

V gene TRBV9 combines with J gene TRBJ2-1; 16 nucleotides agree with TRBD2. V was pared by 3 bases and J by 10 bases, with 16 bases of the junction left unmatched. The germline V gene encodes CDR1 SGDLS and CDR2 YYNGEE. The CDR3 extends over 19 amino acids. The DNA of the CDR3 is TGTGCCAGCAGCGAGGCGACAGGGAGCGGGACTAGCGGGAGGGCGGAGCAGTTCTTC. Translated, it gives CASSEATGSGTSGRAEQFF.

J is TRBJ2-3 and V is TRBV5-1; TRBD1 matches at 10 bases. The CDR3 is 16 amino acids. CDR1 is SGHRS and CDR2 is YFSETQ in the germline V gene. J was trimmed by 1 base and V by 0 bases; bases with no gene match: 2. CDR3 protein: CASSLGTGGGTDTQYF. For the CDR3, the DNA is TGCGCCAGCAGCTTGGGGACAGGGGGAGGCACAGATACGCAGTATTTT. Full variable domain (outside the CDR3, taken from reference TRBV5-1 and TRBJ2-3): KAGVTQTPRYLIKTRGQQVTLSCSPISGHRSVSWYQQTPGQGLQFLFEYFSETQRNKGNFPGRFSGRQFSNSRSEMNVSTLELGDSALYLCASSLGTGGGTDTQYFGPGTRLTVL.

The count of this clone is one. The V gene is TRBV7-2, the J gene TRBJ2-7; TRBD2 might be the D (5 bases). The CDR3 loop spans 15 amino acids. V was cut by 3 bases and J by 2 bases, with 14 bases left in between. CDR1 and CDR2 from the germline V gene are SGHTA and FQGNSA. The CDR3 loop is CASSFEPAAPYEQYF. The CDR3 DNA reads TGTGCCAGCAGCTTCGAACCAGCGGCCCCCTACGAGCAGTACTTC.

The V and J genes are TRBV28 and TRBJ1-2, with D maybe TRBD1 (5 bases). The CDR3 has 14 residues. The V and J ends lost 3 bases and 3 bases respectively, with 11 bases between them. CDR1 is MDHEN and CDR2 is SYDVKM in the germline V gene. The CDR3 bases are TGTGCCAGCAGTTTGGAACAGGCGGACTATGGCTACACCTTC. The encoded protein is CASSLEQADYGYTF.

The chain is built from TRBV11-3 and TRBJ2-2; 8 positions match TRBD1. Trimming cost V 4 bases and J 7 bases; bases outside gene matches: 8. This CDR3 is built from 15 residues. The V gene's germline CDR1 is SGHNT and CDR2 YENEEA. The CDR3 loop reads CASSSPTGVDGELFF. CDR3 bases: TGTGCCAGCAGCTCACCGACAGGGGTGGACGGGGAGCTGTTTTTT. The full variable domain, rest sourced from reference TRBV11-3 and TRBJ2-2, is EAGVVQSPRYKIIEKKQPVAFWCNPISGHNTLYWYLQNLGQGPELLIRYENEEAVDDSQLPKDRFSAERLKGVDSTLKIQPAELGDSAVYLCASSSPTGVDGELFFGEGSRLTVL.

This chain links TRBV28 with TRBJ2-7; possibly TRBD2 for D (6 bases). The CDR3 is 13 amino acids. Germline loops: CDR1 MDHEN, CDR2 SYDVKM. The V and J ends lost 6 bases and 0 bases respectively, with 9 bases between them. The CDR3 DNA follows: TGTGCCAGCAGAGCCGGGAGCTCCTACGAGCAGTACTTC. Its translation is CASRAGSSYEQYF.

The gene calls are TRBV19 and TRBJ2-3; 13 bases match TRBD2. The V gene's germline CDR1 is LNHDA and CDR2 SQIVND (reference sequence). This CDR3 is built from 17 residues. The V segment lost 5 bases and the J segment 5 bases; nucleotides outside the gene matches: 10. The CDR3 DNA is TGTGCCAGTAGTCGGACTAGCGGGGGCCTCGTGGGAGATACGCAGTATTTT. This encodes CASSRTSGGLVGDTQYF. Drawing the rest from reference TRBV19 and TRBJ2-3, the complete variable domain is DGGITQSPKYLFRKEGQNVTLSCEQNLNHDAMYWYRQDPGQGLRLIYYSQIVNDFQKGDIAEGYSVSREKKESFPLTVTSAQKNPTAFYLCASSRTSGGLVGDTQYFGPGTRLTVL.

The chain joins TRBV24-1 to TRBJ2-1, with 7 bases aligning to TRBD2. Germline V gene sequence: CDR1 KGHDR, CDR2 SFDVKD. Germline trimming cut 9 bases from V and 0 bases from J; bases unmatched to any gene: 19. The CDR3 has 19 amino acids. The CDR3 region has the DNA TGTGCCACCGCCCCCTTTGGAGGGGTGGGCGGGAGCTCCTACAATGAGCAGTTCTTC. This codes for CATAPFGGVGGSSYNEQFF.

The chain couples TRBV6-5 to TRBJ2-1; 8 bases agree with TRBD1. Unmatched junction bases numbered 8, after V lost 4 bases and J lost 9 bases. The CDR3 has 14 amino acids. Germline-derived CDR1 and CDR2 are MNHEY and SVGAGI. The CDR3 loop reads CASSSGRGLGEQFF. CDR3 nucleotides: TGTGCCAGCAGTTCCGGCAGGGGGCTCGGTGAGCAGTTCTTC.

CDR3 sequence: CASSGTGKDEKLFF. In DNA form, the CDR3 reads TGTGCCAGCAGCGGGACAGGGAAGGATGAAAAACTGTTTTTT. The chain recombines TRBV6-5 with TRBJ1-4; 9 bases agree with TRBD1. V lost 6 bases to trimming and J lost 6 bases; unmatched junction nucleotides: 5. The CDR3 totals 14 residues. The germline V gene encodes CDR1 MNHEY and CDR2 SVGAGI.

This chain links TRBV18 with TRBJ2-7; 8 nucleotides agree with TRBD2. This CDR3 has 14 residues. Germline V gene lookup returns CDR1 KGHSH and CDR2 LQKENI. Germline trimming cut 5 bases from V and 4 bases from J; bases unmatched to any gene: 7. CDR3 protein: CASSGRGGMYEQYF. The CDR3 DNA follows: TGTGCCAGCTCAGGTCGGGGGGGGATGTACGAGCAGTACTTC. Using reference TRBV18 and TRBJ2-7 for the parts outside the CDR3, the full variable domain is NAGVMQNPRHLVRRRGQEARLRCSPMKGHSHVYWYRQLPEEGLKFMVYLQKENIIDESGMPKERFSAEFPKEGPSILRIQQVVRGDSAAYFCASSGRGGMYEQYFGPGTRLTVT.

V is TRBV7-2 and J is TRBJ1-2; possibly TRBD1 for D (5 bases). V lost 5 bases and J lost 1, with 17 bases in between. The CDR3 extends over 16 amino acids. Germline V gene data show CDR1 as SGHTA and CDR2 as FQGNSA. CDR3 sequence (DNA): TGTGCCAGCAGCCCCGGACATACCCCGTATAACTATGGCTACACCTTC. Translation: CASSPGHTPYNYGYTF.

The chain has TRBV9 and TRBJ2-3, with TRBD2 identical over 8 bases. There are 14 residues in the CDR3. V lost 3 bases, J lost 9 bases, and 9 bases stayed unmatched. The germline CDR1 and CDR2 sequences are SGDLS and YYNGEE. The CDR3 DNA follows: TGTGCCAGCAGCGGCGGGGGGACCCGAGCAACGCAGTATTTT. This codes for CASSGGGTRATQYF. Complete variable domain (other parts from reference TRBV9 and TRBJ2-3): DSGVTQTPKHLITATGQRVTLRCSPRSGDLSVYWYQQSLDQGLQFLIQYYNGEERAKGNILERFSAQQFPDLHSELNLSSLELGDSALYFCASSGGGTRATQYFGPGTRLTVL.

This chain uses TRBV11-3 with TRBJ2-3; 7 nucleotides match TRBD2. The CDR3 has 16 residues. V was clipped by 1 base and J by 0 bases; unmatched bases: 4. Germline V gives CDR1 SGHNT, CDR2 YENEEA. The CDR3 sequence is CASSLVPSGSTDTQYF. The DNA of the CDR3 is TGTGCCAGCAGCTTAGTCCCTAGCGGTAGCACAGATACGCAGTATTTT. Filled out from reference TRBV11-3 and TRBJ2-3, the complete variable domain reads EAGVVQSPRYKIIEKKQPVAFWCNPISGHNTLYWYLQNLGQGPELLIRYENEEAVDDSQLPKDRFSAERLKGVDSTLKIQPAELGDSAVYLCASSLVPSGSTDTQYFGPGTRLTVL.

The chain is built from TRBV5-6 and TRBJ2-6; perhaps TRBD1 as D (6 bases). This CDR3 has 18 amino acids. Germline loops: CDR1 SGHDT, CDR2 YYEEEE. The V end lost 1 base, the J end lost 1 base, and 15 bases lay between the germline ends. CDR3 in amino acids: CASSLRARGPSGANVLTF. CDR3 nucleotide sequence: TGTGCCAGCAGCTTGAGAGCCAGGGGCCCTTCTGGGGCCAACGTCCTGACTTTC.

The chain combines TRBV6-6 with TRBJ1-1; D ambiguous. With 0 bases removed from V and 4 bases from J, the gap between germline ends came to 12 bases. Per the germline V gene, CDR1 is MNHNY and CDR2 is SVGAGI (reference sequence). This CDR3 is built from 15 residues. Written as DNA, the CDR3 is TGTGCCAGCAGTTACTCTTCCTGGTCCGGCACTGAAGCTTTCTTT. Translation: CASSYSSWSGTEAFF.

V is TRBV7-2 and J is TRBJ1-5; D is possibly TRBD1 (5 bases). This CDR3 has 15 amino acids. Trimming stripped 2 bases from V and 7 bases from J, with 15 bases between. The V gene's germline CDR1 is SGHTA and CDR2 FQGNSA. The CDR3 DNA reads as TGTGCCAGCAGCTTATCAACCGGGGGGAGGCAGCCCCAGCATTTT. Translating it yields CASSLSTGGRQPQHF.

CDR3 region: CASSLLVGGQETQYF. In DNA form, the CDR3 reads TGTGCCAGCTCTCTCCTTGTGGGAGGGCAGGAGACCCAGTACTTC. The rearrangement joins TRBV18 to TRBJ2-5; 7 bases are a match to TRBD2. CDR1 is KGHSH, CDR2 LQKENI, per germline. J gave up 5 bases and V 6 bases, and 12 bases lay outside the gene matches. CDR3 length equals 15 residues.

This sequence joins TRBV6-5 and TRBJ1-1, with 9 bases aligning to TRBD1. After removal of 7 bases from V and 4 bases from J, the junction contained 7 bases not matched to a gene. CDR3 length equals 14 residues. The V gene's germline CDR1 is MNHEY and CDR2 SVGAGI. CDR3 amino acids: CASTHRGRRTEAFF. In DNA, the CDR3 is TGTGCCAGCACCCACAGGGGGCGACGCACTGAAGCTTTCTTT.

This clone has a single count. The chain carries TRBV11-2 and TRBJ2-5, with TRBD2 matching 8 bases. Germline CDR1 is SGHAT and CDR2 is FQNNGV. The CDR3 runs to 16 residues. V lost 0 bases to trimming and J lost 3 bases; unmatched junction nucleotides: 6. The CDR3 sequence: CASSLESGTREETQYF. The CDR3 DNA sequence: TGTGCCAGCAGCTTAGAATCCGGGACTAGGGAAGAGACCCAGTACTTC. Complete variable domain (other parts from reference TRBV11-2 and TRBJ2-5): EAGVAQSPRYKIIEKRQSVAFWCNPISGHATLYWYQQILGQGPKLLIQFQNNGVVDDSQLPKDRFSAERLKGVDSTLKIQPAKLEDSAVYLCASSLESGTREETQYFGPGTRLLVL.

This chain connects TRBV29-1 to TRBJ1-1; D call uncertain. The CDR3 is 13 amino acids. Germline CDR1 and CDR2: SQVTM and ANQGSEA. V lost 5 bases, J lost 0 bases, and 10 bases lay in between. The CDR3 DNA follows: TGCAGCGTTAGAACCGGGATGAACACTGAAGCTTTCTTT. As protein: CSVRTGMNTEAFF.

The rearrangement uses TRBV6-5 and TRBJ1-1, with a possible D match to TRBD1 (6 bases). In germline, CDR1 is MNHEY, CDR2 SVGAGI. V dropped 6 bases and J dropped 3 bases, with 11 bases sitting between them. The CDR3 spans 13 residues. As DNA, the CDR3 is TGTGCCAGCAGAAGAGGACAGTACACTGAAGCTTTCTTT. Encoded protein: CASRRGQYTEAFF.

The chain couples TRBV18 to TRBJ1-1; D gene uncertain. CDR3 length: 14 amino acids. The germline V gene encodes CDR1 KGHSH and CDR2 LQKENI. V was clipped by 3 bases and J by 7 bases, with 15 bases between them. The CDR3 sequence is CASSPLPSGYEAFF. CDR3 bases: TGTGCCAGCTCACCCCTACCTTCCGGGTATGAAGCTTTCTTT.

About this clone itself: One junction end does not reproduce the germline sequence, and a read error may be involved. V usage is TRBV19 and J usage is TRBJ2-4, with a tentative D call TRBD1 (6 bases). The CDR3 totals 17 residues. CDR1 and CDR2 from the germline V gene are LNHDA and SQIVND (reference sequence). The CDR3 DNA sequence: TGTGCCAGTAGCATAGTCGGGAAACAGGGCGACAAAAACATTCAGTACTTC. Its translation is CASSIVGKQGDKNIQYF.

This clone was picked up a small number of times. CDR3 region: CASSLRGTGGFTEAFF. The CDR3 nucleotides are TGTGCCAGCAGCCTAAGGGGGACAGGGGGCTTCACTGAAGCTTTCTTT. The chain carries TRBV3-1 (or the pseudogene TRBV3-2) and TRBJ1-1, with 12 bases identical to TRBD1. CDR1 and CDR2 (germline): LGHDT, YNNKEL (reference sequence). The CDR3 runs to 16 residues. The ends lost 4 bases at V and 4 bases at J; junction bases unmatched: 7.